This is a list of T cell receptor beta chains from one sample in a study of cytomegalovirus exposure and HLA in healthy donors. Only in-frame clones appear in the TCRdb table, and some are missing; sequencing was by immunoSEQ multiplex PCR. The sample includes about 250,000 clones, 80% of them seen just once. The sequenced sample consisted of PBMCs. The receptors shown here come from a girl under 10 years old in good health and CMV-seronegative. CDR3s include the opening cysteine and the closing phenylalanine or tryptophan. Fields, in order: clone size, J gene, V gene, D gene, CDR3 DNA, CDR3 protein. The D gene is left open where the match is weak. Clone sizes are given selectively: once, few, many, or a class where the clone is expanded.

>NA|TRBJ2-7|TRBV7-9|TRBD2
TGTGCCAGCAGCTTTCCTACTAGCGGGCTGTACGAGCAGTACTTC
CASSFPTSGLYEQYF
>NA|TRBJ2-7|TRBV27|NA
TGTGCCAGCAGCAACAAACAGGGTTCCTACGAGCAGTACTTC
CASSNKQGSYEQYF
>NA|TRBJ1-2|TRBV7-9|NA
TGTTCCAGCAGCTTCGGCTATGGCTACACCTTC
CSSSFGYGYTF
>once|TRBJ2-2|TRBV21-1|NA
TGTGCCAGCAGCAAAGCCGATCTAGCGGGGACCGGGGAGCTGTTTTTT
CASSKADLAGTGELFF
>NA|TRBJ1-1|TRBV5-1|TRBD1
TGCGCCAGCAGCCCATCACAGGGGGCTAGGAGTGCTTTCTTT
CASSPSQGARSAFF
>NA|TRBJ1-2|TRBV7-8|TRBD1
TGTGCCAGCAGCCTACAGGGGGTCGGCGGCTACACCTTC
CASSLQGVGGYTF
>NA|TRBJ2-7|TRBV9|TRBD1
TGTGCCAGCGTTGGGACAGGACCGAAATACTCCTACGAGCAGTACTTC
CASVGTGPKYSYEQYF
>NA|TRBJ1-2|TRBV18|TRBD1
TGTGCCAGCTCACCACTACGGACAGGGGGGTCCTATGGCTACACCTTC
CASSPLRTGGSYGYTF
>NA|TRBJ1-2|TRBV5-8|TRBD1
TGTGCCAGCAGCACCCGGGACAGTGGAGTCTATGGCTACACCTTC
CASSTRDSGVYGYTF
>NA|TRBJ1-6|TRBV6-5|NA
TGTGCCAGCAGTTGGGAGCGGAGAAATTCACCCCTCCACTTT
CASSWERRNSPLHF
>NA|TRBJ2-1|TRBV27|NA
TGTGCCAGCAGTTTAACGGGGGGCCCTTACAATGAGCAGTTCTTC
CASSLTGGPYNEQFF
>NA|TRBJ2-2|TRBV29-1|NA
TGCAGCGTTGTATTCGGGGACATCACCGGGGAGCTGTTTTTT
CSVVFGDITGELFF
>NA|TRBJ1-6|TRBV4-2|TRBD1
TGTGCCAGCAGCCAAGGGTGGGACAGGGGAGGGTATAATTCACCCCTCCACTTT
CASSQGWDRGGYNSPLHF
>once|TRBJ2-3|TRBV11-2|NA
TGTGCCAGCAGCCTTGGGAGGATTGCCGGCACAGATACGCAGTATTTT
CASSLGRIAGTDTQYF
>NA|TRBJ1-6|TRBV6-5|TRBD1
TGTGCCAGCAGTCGCCTACGGGACAGCTATTCACCCCTCCACTTT
CASSRLRDSYSPLHF
>NA|TRBJ2-5|TRBV18|NA
TGTGCCAGCTCACGGCAGGGTATCCAAGAGACCCAGTACTTC
CASSRQGIQETQYF
>few|TRBJ2-1|TRBV18|TRBD2
TGTGCCAGCTCATCAGCTAGCGGGGGGTACAATGAGCAGTTCTTC
CASSSASGGYNEQFF
>NA|TRBJ2-2|TRBV7-2|NA
TGTGCCAGCAGCTTAGTGGGACTCAGCCTGTTTTTT
CASSLVGLSLFF
>NA|TRBJ1-5|TRBV18|TRBD1
TGTGCCAGCTCACTCGGGACAGGGGGCAATCAGCCCCAGCATTTT
CASSLGTGGNQPQHF
>once|TRBJ2-1|TRBV5-6|NA
TGTGCCAGCAGCTTGGGTCTCTACAATGAGCAGTTCTTC
CASSLGLYNEQFF
>NA|TRBJ2-1|TRBV15|NA
TGTGCCACCAGCAGAAGGGGCGATGAGCAGTTCTTC
CATSRRGDEQFF
>NA|TRBJ2-1|TRBV6-1|TRBD1
TGTGCCAGCGGCTCAGGACAGGACAATGAGCAGTTCTTC
CASGSGQDNEQFF
>NA|TRBJ1-5|TRBV7-9|NA
TGTGCCAGCAGCTTAGGTGATGGGGCTCAGCCCCAGCATTTT
CASSLGDGAQPQHF
>NA|TRBJ1-3|TRBV29-1|TRBD1
TGCAGCGTTGTGAGGACAGGGGCCGGAAACACCATATATTTT
CSVVRTGAGNTIYF
>NA|TRBJ2-3|TRBV10-3|NA
TGTGCCATCAGTAAAAGCTATCCGGGACAAACTACAGATACGCAGTATTTT
CAISKSYPGQTTDTQYF
>NA|TRBJ2-7|TRBV18|TRBD1
TGTGCCAGCTCACCACTATCAGGGGGCTCCTACGAGCAGTACTTC
CASSPLSGGSYEQYF
>NA|TRBJ1-1|TRBV29-1|NA
TGCAGCGTTGACCTCGGGAACACTGAAGCTTTCTTT
CSVDLGNTEAFF
>NA|TRBJ2-7|TRBV20-1|NA
TGCAGTGCTAGGAGCCACGAGCAGTACTTC
CSARSHEQYF
>NA|TRBJ1-2|TRBV7-9|NA
TGTGCCAGCAGCTTAGGAGCGGCAGGAATGAACTATGGCTACACCTTC
CASSLGAAGMNYGYTF
>NA|TRBJ2-7|TRBV18|TRBD1
TGTGCCAGCTCACCGGACAGGGATGAGCAGTACTTC
CASSPDRDEQYF
>NA|TRBJ2-3|TRBV2|TRBD2
TGTGCCAGCCCAGGGACTACAAGGGCAGATACGCAGTATTTT
CASPGTTRADTQYF
>NA|TRBJ1-3|TRBV9|NA
TGTGCCAGCAGCGCTGGCCCTTCCACCTCTGGAAACACCATATATTTT
CASSAGPSTSGNTIYF
>NA|TRBJ2-1|TRBV6-5|TRBD2
TGTGCCAGTGGGACTAGCGACGTGATGAATGAGCAGTTCTTC
CASGTSDVMNEQFF